The 31 T cell receptor beta chains below come from one sample, sequenced in a study of blood T cell repertoires in COVID-19 (dated by TCRdb to the early 2020s). The library relied on the immunoSEQ multiplex PCR assay. Here the immuneACCESS table is served through TCRdb, limited to in-frame sequences with V and J called. Missing clones are a known gap in these copies; in checked studies unresolved V genes cover under half, and the rest lacks a known reason. For this sample the table gives 150,000 to 200,000 clones, of which over 70% were detected only once. The biggest ten clones account for 15% to 20% of the sample. The sequencing input was peripheral blood. The source of these receptors is a man in his sixties with active or convalescent COVID-19.

In this sample, this clone turned up a few times. The V call is TRBV28, the J call TRBJ1-1; no reliable D call. Germline CDR1 MDHEN, CDR2 SYDVKM. With 6 bases removed from V and 1 base from J, the gap between germline ends came to 15 bases. CDR3 length equals 15 residues. CDR3 amino acids: CASSPGGLRNTEAFF. CDR3 nucleotides: TGTGCCAGCAGCCCAGGAGGTCTCAGGAACACTGAAGCTTTCTTT.

V usage is TRBV9 and J usage is TRBJ2-3; no definite D call. Germline CDR1 reads SGDLS; CDR2 reads YYNGEE. CDR3 length: 14 residues. The V end lost 0 bases, the J end lost 0 bases, and 5 bases lay between the germline ends. The CDR3 is CASSVETSTDTQYF. In DNA form, the CDR3 reads TGTGCCAGCAGCGTAGAAACTAGCACAGATACGCAGTATTTT.

This rearrangement joins TRBV4-1 to TRBJ1-1; no firm D call. V shed 1 base and J shed 4 bases, with 22 bases lying between them. The CDR3 consists of 18 residues. From germline, CDR1 is MGHRA and CDR2 YSYEKL. CDR3: CASSQGFLRRFPITEAFF. The CDR3 coding sequence is TGCGCCAGCAGCCAAGGGTTTTTGCGGCGGTTTCCGATCACTGAAGCTTTCTTT.

This clone was seen a single time. The chain employs TRBV7-2 and TRBJ2-5; 7 bases are shared with TRBD1. This CDR3 region has 16 residues. Per the germline V gene, CDR1 is SGHTA and CDR2 is FQGNSA. Unmatched junction bases numbered 11, after V lost 5 bases and J lost 2 bases. For the CDR3, the DNA is TGTGCCAGCAGCCGCAATCCCCCGGGACAGCAAGAGACCCAGTACTTC. Protein product: CASSRNPPGQQETQYF.

The rearrangement joins TRBV10-3 to TRBJ2-1; 9 bases fit TRBD2. The CDR3 runs to 16 residues. Germline V gives CDR1 ENHRY, CDR2 SYGVKD. V lost 3 bases, J lost 3 bases, and 6 bases stayed unmatched. CDR3 in amino acids: CAISEFPSGDYNEQFF. Written as DNA, the CDR3 is TGTGCCATCAGTGAATTTCCTAGCGGGGACTACAATGAGCAGTTCTTC.

The chain has TRBV7-8 and TRBJ1-2; D is possibly TRBD1 (6 bases). The CDR3 contains 13 residues. The germline V and J ends were trimmed by 4 bases and 4 bases, with 10 bases remaining between them. Germline V gene lookup returns CDR1 SGHVS and CDR2 FQNEAQ. The CDR3 protein is CASSSTGLYGYTF. CDR3 sequence (DNA): TGTGCCAGCAGCTCCACAGGGCTCTATGGCTACACCTTC.

This rearrangement joins TRBV6-4 to TRBJ1-5; TRBD1 aligns across 8 bases. CDR1 is MRHNA, CDR2 SNTAGT, per germline. V shed 1 base, J shed 1 base, and the junction held 6 bases outside the gene matches. The CDR3 has 17 amino acids. The CDR3 DNA reads as TGTGCCAGCAGTGACTGTCAGGGGGCCAAGAGCAATCAGCCCCAGCATTTT. This gives the protein CASSDCQGAKSNQPQHF.

The chain combines TRBV7-6 with TRBJ1-5; D may be TRBD1 (5 bases). The CDR3 runs 14 residues. Germline V gene sequence: CDR1 SGHVS, CDR2 FNYEAQ. V was pared by 7 bases and J by 5 bases, with 15 bases between. DNA of the CDR3: TGTGCCAGCACCCTGGGCGGGGGAGATCAGCCCCAGCATTTT. This translates into CASTLGGGDQPQHF. Based on the CDR3 plus reference TRBV7-6 and TRBJ1-5, the full variable domain is GAGVSQSPRYKVTKRGQDVALRCDPISGHVSLYWYRQALGQGPEFLTYFNYEAQQDKSGLPNDRFSAERPEGSISTLTIQRTEQRDSAMYRCASTLGGGDQPQHFGDGTRLSIL.

The chain carries TRBV2 and TRBJ1-2; 11 nucleotides line up with TRBD1. Germline V lookup: CDR1 SNHLY, CDR2 FYNNEI. The CDR3 length is 12 residues. V gave up 6 bases and J gave up 8 bases; unmatched junction bases: 2. The CDR3 spells CASRDRGPGYTF. The CDR3 DNA follows: TGTGCCAGCAGGGACAGGGGGCCAGGCTACACCTTC.

The rearrangement links TRBV5-1 to TRBJ2-2, with 7 positions matching TRBD1. With 3 bases clipped from V and 5 bases from J, the junction kept 13 bases outside the gene matches. CDR3 length: 17 residues. Germline V gene data show CDR1 as SGHRS and CDR2 as YFSETQ. CDR3 in DNA: TGCGCCAGCAGCTGGGGCGGTTTTGGACAGGCAACCGGGGAGCTGTTTTTT. This gives the protein CASSWGGFGQATGELFF.

This rearrangement joins TRBV7-2 to TRBJ2-1, with 13 bases fitting TRBD2. Germline V lookup: CDR1 SGHTA, CDR2 FQGNSA. CDR3 size: 17 residues. V shed 1 base, J shed 7 bases, and the junction held 7 bases outside the gene matches. CDR3 nucleotides: TGTGCCAGCAGCTTAGTACTAGCGGGAGGGCCGAGAAATGAGCAGTTCTTC. Its translation: CASSLVLAGGPRNEQFF.

This clone was counted once. The chain recombines TRBV10-3 with TRBJ2-5; 11 positions agree with TRBD2. CDR3 length: 16 residues. The J segment lost 4 bases and the V segment lost 0 bases, leaving 4 bases of the junction unmatched. Germline V gene lookup returns CDR1 ENHRY and CDR2 SYGVKD. The CDR3 DNA follows: TGTGCCATCAGTGAGTCGACTAGCGGGATGGGAGAGACCCAGTACTTC. It specifies CAISESTSGMGETQYF.

J is TRBJ1-1 and V is TRBV5-4, with D unclear. Between the trimmed V and J ends, which lost 2 bases and 0 bases, there was a span of 8 bases. The CDR3 contains 14 residues. Looked up from germline, CDR1 is SGHNT and CDR2 is YYREEE (reference sequence). The CDR3 sequence: CASSLRRMNTEAFF. DNA for the CDR3: TGTGCCAGCAGCTTAAGGAGGATGAACACTGAAGCTTTCTTT.

The chain combines TRBV28 with TRBJ1-2; weak D call: TRBD1 (5 bases). There are 13 residues in the CDR3. Deletions cut 2 bases from V and 2 bases from J, with 6 bases between. Germline assignment: CDR1 MDHEN and CDR2 SYDVKM. CDR3 nucleotide sequence: TGTGCCAGCAGTTTACAGGGAAACTATGGCTACACCTTC. Encoded protein: CASSLQGNYGYTF.

The chain has TRBV7-7 and TRBJ2-5; 8 bases fit TRBD2. The CDR3 spans 16 residues. J lost 2 bases, V lost 2 bases, and 7 bases had no gene match. Per germline, CDR1 SSHAT and CDR2 FNYEAQ (reference sequence). The CDR3 spells CASSLRLANCQETQYF. Here the CDR3 DNA reads TGTGCCAGCAGCTTAAGACTAGCGAATTGTCAAGAGACCCAGTACTTC.

V gene TRBV6-2 or TRBV6-3 combines with J gene TRBJ1-5, with TRBD1 matching over 10 bases. Germline CDR1 reads MNHEY; CDR2 reads SVGEGT. Trimming removed 2 bases from V and 2 bases from J; junction bases left unmatched: 6. The CDR3 has 17 residues. CDR3 DNA sequence: TGTGCCAGCAGTTACCCGACAGGGGGCGACGGCAATCAGCCCCAGCATTTT. Its translation is CASSYPTGGDGNQPQHF.

The chain has TRBV10-3 and TRBJ1-1; maybe TRBD1 (6 bases). This CDR3 is 16 amino acids long. V lost 0 bases and J 2 bases, leaving 13 bases between the germline ends. Germline V gene lookup returns CDR1 ENHRY and CDR2 SYGVKD. CDR3 nucleotide sequence: TGTGCCATCAGTGAGTCAGGGGGAATAGGAAACACTGAAGCTTTCTTT. Its translation is CAISESGGIGNTEAFF.

This clone was counted once. DNA of the CDR3: TGCGCCAGCAGCGGGGGACAGGGGCAAGAGACCCAGTACTTC. It codes for CASSGGQGQETQYF. V is TRBV5-1 and J is TRBJ2-5; 10 bases match TRBD1. The CDR3 length is 14 residues. Germline V CDR1 and CDR2: SGHRS, YFSETQ. The V and J ends lost 4 bases and 2 bases, in that order; junction bases with no gene match: 2. Looking up the rest from reference TRBV5-1 and TRBJ2-5 gives the full variable domain: KAGVTQTPRYLIKTRGQQVTLSCSPISGHRSVSWYQQTPGQGLQFLFEYFSETQRNKGNFPGRFSGRQFSNSRSEMNVSTLELGDSALYLCASSGGQGQETQYFGPGTRLLVL.

The V gene is TRBV2, the J gene TRBJ1-2; the D gene is possibly TRBD1 (6 bases). This CDR3 contains 13 residues. V was trimmed by 8 bases and J by 2 bases, leaving 12 bases between them. Germline V lookup: CDR1 SNHLY, CDR2 FYNNEI. The CDR3 is CASEDSGNYGYTF. The CDR3 bases are TGTGCCAGCGAGGACAGTGGGAACTATGGCTACACCTTC.

The chain combines TRBV24-1 with TRBJ1-5, with TRBD1 matching over 7 bases. Trimming cost V 7 bases and J 0 bases; bases outside gene matches: 5. This CDR3 is built from 15 residues. Germline lookup yields CDR1 KGHDR and CDR2 SFDVKD. CDR3 residues: CATSLGTDSNQPQHF. The DNA for the CDR3 is TGTGCCACCAGCCTCGGGACAGATAGCAATCAGCCCCAGCATTTT.

The V call is TRBV29-1, the J call TRBJ1-5, with D hard to call. V lost 8 bases to trimming and J lost 3 bases, with 8 bases between them. The germline V gene has CDR1 SQVTM and CDR2 ANQGSEA. The CDR3 totals 11 residues. The CDR3 DNA reads as TGCAGCCGGGGTTCCAATCAGCCCCAGCATTTT. Its translation: CSRGSNQPQHF.

The chain joins TRBV6-4 to TRBJ1-5; 8 nucleotides align to TRBD1. The V segment lost 5 bases and the J segment 5 bases; nucleotides outside the gene matches: 2. Germline assignment: CDR1 MRHNA and CDR2 SNTAGT. CDR3 length: 13 residues. CDR3 loop: CASSKDRDQPQHF. As DNA, the CDR3 is TGTGCCAGCAGTAAGGACAGGGATCAGCCCCAGCATTTT.

V is TRBV28 and J is TRBJ2-7; 10 bases agree with TRBD2. This CDR3 region has 13 residues. CDR1 and CDR2 from the germline V gene are MDHEN and SYDVKM. V lost 7 bases, J lost 4 bases, and 4 bases stayed unmatched. CDR3: CASISSGSYEQYF. CDR3 sequence (DNA): TGTGCCAGCATTTCTAGCGGGAGTTACGAGCAGTACTTC. The full variable domain, with the rest looked up from reference TRBV28 and TRBJ2-7, is DVKVTQSSRYLVKRTGEKVFLECVQDMDHENMFWYRQDPGLGLRLIYFSYDVKMKEKGDIPEGYSVSREKKERFSLILESASTNQTSMYLCASISSGSYEQYFGPGTRLTVT.

Notes on this clone: Within the sample, other DNA sequences also encode this same CDR3. J is TRBJ2-7 and V is TRBV4-3; D remains unclear. Germline assignment: CDR1 LGHNA and CDR2 YSLEER. The CDR3 length is 15 residues. V was cut by 2 bases and J by 0 bases, with 11 bases left in between. The CDR3 is CASSQSSGSSYEQYF. The CDR3 nucleotides read TGCGCCAGCAGCCAAAGCTCGGGTAGCTCCTACGAGCAGTACTTC.

The rearrangement uses TRBV18 and TRBJ2-7, with D uncertain. This CDR3 contains 14 residues. Trimming shortened V by 4 bases and J by 2 bases, and 12 bases separated the two germline ends. Germline V gene sequence: CDR1 KGHSH, CDR2 LQKENI. The CDR3 DNA follows: TGTGCCAGCTCACGTACTTACAGTCCCTACGAGCAGTACTTC. Its translation is CASSRTYSPYEQYF.

This clone has more than one count but fewer than ten. The chain employs TRBV2 and TRBJ2-7; perhaps TRBD1 as D (6 bases). V dropped 10 bases and J dropped 3 bases, with 22 bases sitting between them. This CDR3 region has 15 residues. Germline V gives CDR1 SNHLY, CDR2 FYNNEI. CDR3 coding DNA: TGTGCCACGGAGCGGACCCAGGGGAGTAACTACGAGCAGTACTTC. It encodes CATERTQGSNYEQYF.

CDR3 sequence: CSASFTTATNEKLFF. CDR3 coding DNA: TGCAGTGCTAGTTTCACGACTGCAACTAATGAAAAACTGTTTTTT. J is TRBJ1-4 and V is TRBV20-1; D is ambiguous. The CDR3 spans 15 residues. Germline-derived CDR1 and CDR2 are DFQATT and SNEGSKA (reference sequence). The V gene lost 3 bases and the J gene lost 0 bases, with 11 bases spanning the gap.

The chain has TRBV5-1 and TRBJ2-5, with 9 bases lining up with TRBD2. Germline V lookup: CDR1 SGHRS, CDR2 YFSETQ. This CDR3 comprises 14 residues. The trim removed 7 bases at V and 2 bases at J, leaving 6 bases unmatched. The CDR3 region is CASAGGTPQETQYF. The DNA for the CDR3 is TGCGCCAGCGCGGGGGGGACTCCTCAAGAGACCCAGTACTTC.

This rearrangement joins TRBV2 to TRBJ1-2; a possible D gene is TRBD1 (5 bases). This CDR3 comprises 13 residues. The germline gives CDR1 SNHLY, CDR2 FYNNEI. Trimming pared 6 bases from V and 7 bases from J, leaving 15 bases between. The CDR3 spells CASSRQLLGGYTF. DNA for the CDR3: TGTGCCAGCAGCCGACAGCTTTTGGGTGGCTACACCTTC.

The chain carries TRBV7-2 and TRBJ2-5; TRBD2 is a possible D gene (6 bases). The CDR3 spans 15 residues. With 4 bases removed from V and 1 base from J, the gap between germline ends came to 13 bases. The germline V gene has CDR1 SGHTA and CDR2 FQGNSA. CDR3: CASSSPGEAQETQYF. CDR3 DNA sequence: TGTGCCAGCAGCTCCCCTGGGGAGGCCCAAGAGACCCAGTACTTC.

This sequence joins TRBV28 and TRBJ1-5, with unresolved D. This CDR3 has 13 residues. Trimming left V 6 bases short and J 4 bases short, with 10 bases between. Germline-derived CDR1 and CDR2 are MDHEN and SYDVKM. The CDR3 DNA reads TGTGCCAGCAGGTATAGTTCGAATCAGCCCCAGCATTTT. Its translation is CASRYSSNQPQHF. Drawing the rest from reference TRBV28 and TRBJ1-5, the complete variable domain is DVKVTQSSRYLVKRTGEKVFLECVQDMDHENMFWYRQDPGLGLRLIYFSYDVKMKEKGDIPEGYSVSREKKERFSLILESASTNQTSMYLCASRYSSNQPQHFGDGTRLSIL.